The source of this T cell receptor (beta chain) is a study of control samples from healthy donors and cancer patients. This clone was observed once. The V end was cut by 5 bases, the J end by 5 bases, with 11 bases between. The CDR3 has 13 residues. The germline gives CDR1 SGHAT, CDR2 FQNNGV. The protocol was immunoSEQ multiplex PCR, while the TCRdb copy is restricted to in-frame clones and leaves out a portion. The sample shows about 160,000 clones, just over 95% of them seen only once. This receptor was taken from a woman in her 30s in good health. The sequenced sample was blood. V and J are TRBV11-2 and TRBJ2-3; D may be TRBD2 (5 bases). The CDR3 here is CASSVGRGDTQYF. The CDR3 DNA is TGTGCCAGCAGCGTAGGACGGGGAGATACGCAGTATTTT. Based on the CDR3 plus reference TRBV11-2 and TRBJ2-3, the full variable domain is EAGVAQSPRYKIIEKRQSVAFWCNPISGHATLYWYQQILGQGPKLLIQFQNNGVVDDSQLPKDRFSAERLKGVDSTLKIQPAKLEDSAVYLCASSVGRGDTQYFGPGTRLTVL.